The source of this T cell receptor beta chain is a study of blood T cell repertoires in COVID-19 (dated by TCRdb to the early 2020s). For context, the study as a whole: Samples from collaborators originated in the United States, Italy and Spain and spanned both the acute and convalescent phases of COVID-19. The material from the prospective study consisted of cDNA or gDNA derived from T cells, B-cell-depleted T cells, or PBMCs. Deeply sampled blood TCRbeta repertoires from subjects exposed to, actively infected with, or recovered from COVID-19 were included in the dataset. The repertoires were released in a freely available public database meant as a resource for research on the immune response to SARS-CoV-2. The samples were drawn from two sources: the first 160 participants of the ongoing ImmuneRACE study, and over 950 subjects contributed by 6 global collaborators. Sample metadata almost always included a de-identified subject ID, COVID-19 status, age in years and sex. HLA class I and class II types, where available, came from metadata supplied by the sample provider rather than from assay-based typing. Overall study results and their limits: The amount of clinical and demographic metadata varied by source and participant and was provided uncurated.

TCRbeta CDR3 regions were amplified from genomic DNA by means of the immunoSEQ Assay, a bias-controlled multiplex PCR. For the original study's pipeline: Nucleated cell counts per sample were estimated from amplification of reference gene primers within the assay. Sequence reads were collapsed and filtered to measure the absolute abundance of every unique TCRbeta CDR3 rearrangement. For each sample, productive Simpson clonality was calculated as the square root of Simpson's diversity index over productive rearrangements. TCRdb's version of the immuneACCESS table is confined to in-frame rearrangements and falls short of the full clone set. An unresolved V gene accounts for under half of the shortfall where checked; the remainder is of unknown origin. V and J calls and clone size are given by that table; D and trimming were obtained from the DNA. This sample gives roughly 340,000 clones in total; 87% of them show up just once. The ten top clones hold 6% to 7% of the sample.

The CDR3 sequence holds 14 residues, the cysteine and phenylalanine included. Only the CDR3 region is kept as DNA, spanning 42 bases read in frame from base 1. The germline ends are 9 bases apart after V is trimmed by 1 base and J by 3 bases. The germline V gene provides CDR1 SGHAT and CDR2 FQNNGV. One collaborating source in Seattle enrolled patients while the patients were actively infected and followed the patients over time throughout the course of disease. Whole blood was collected in K2EDTA tubes by collaborating institutions according to the institutions' own protocols. For TCRbeta analysis, collaborators shipped samples in one of three forms: frozen whole blood, isolated PBMCs, or DNA extracted from either of those sample types. On this clone itself: Its antigen target is currently unknown. Base qualities are not at hand, and no much larger clone is one base apart.

The V and J genes are TRBV11-2 and TRBJ2-5; the D gene is perhaps TRBD1, from 5 matching bases. The sequence was collected from a woman in her forties or fifties with COVID-19, enrolled during active disease. The sample comprised peripheral blood. In nucleotides, the sequence is TGTGCCAGCAGCTTAGGAGGACAAAAAGAGACCCAGTACTTC. This codes for CASSLGGQKETQYF.